The 16 T cell receptor beta chains in this list originate from one sample, sequenced in a study of CD4 and CD8 cells across lung adenocarcinoma regions (dated by TCRdb to between 2017 and 2018). The library was produced with PCR. These reads were obtained on a HiSeq X Ten. Through fastp at Q25 and MiXCR, TCRdb rebuilt clones from the public reads, retaining in-frame beta chains. Rows matching on CDR3 protein sequence are summarized as one entry with the most common DNA and genes. The sample table holds more than 4,000 distinct CDR3 sequences, of which 35% to 50% were seen once. 11% to 15% of the sample belongs to the ten largest clones. Sample: CD4+ T cells from the margin of a lung tumor. The cell subset or site label corresponds to: tumor margin region. All receptors come from a female donor with lung adenocarcinoma. The CD4 and CD8 labels of this study may be unreliable.

As to this clonotype: One end of the junction does not line up with germline, which may come from a read error. V and J are TRBV11-3 and TRBJ2-2, with a tentative D call TRBD1 (7 bases). Germline V gene data show CDR1 as SGHNT and CDR2 as YENEEA. This CDR3 has 16 residues. The chain's CDR3 is CASSPMGGDNTGALFF. DNA for the CDR3: TGTGCCAGCAGCCCTATGGGAGGAGATAACACAGGGGCGCTGTTTTTT.

This clonotype is judged medium-sized (0.01 to 0.1%). The rearrangement joins TRBV12-3 or TRBV12-4 to TRBJ2-1; no reliable D call. Trimming stripped 8 bases from V and 5 bases from J, with 7 bases between. This CDR3 spans 11 amino acids. CDR3 sequence reads: CASEKNNEQFF. CDR3 nucleotide sequence: TGTGCCAGCGAGAAAAACAATGAGCAGTTCTTC.

This rearrangement joins TRBV10-1 to TRBJ2-1; D could derive from TRBD1 or TRBD2 (5 bases each). CDR3 length: 15 residues. Trimming removed 1 base from V and 8 bases from J, with 15 bases in between. CDR1 is WNHNN, CDR2 SYGVQD, per germline (reference sequence). The CDR3 sequence is CASSELGPPRDEQFF. The DNA for the CDR3 is TGCGCCAGCAGTGAGTTGGGACCCCCCCGAGATGAGCAGTTCTTC.

As concerns this clonotype: A much larger clone lies a single base off, so this may be a read error. V usage is TRBV6-1 and J usage is TRBJ2-1, with D perhaps being TRBD1 or TRBD2 (8 bases each). Trimming cost V 5 bases and J 13 bases, with 24 bases left between them. Looked up from germline, CDR1 is MNHNS and CDR2 is SASEGT. The CDR3 is 15 amino acids. The DNA for the CDR3 is TGTGCCAGCAGTAGCCGGACAGGGCGGGGGGAGACCCAGTTCTTC. This gives the protein CASSSRTGRGETQFF.

The chain recombines TRBV6-5 with TRBJ2-3; 7 bases fit TRBD2. In germline, CDR1 is MNHEY, CDR2 SVGAGI. Trimming at V came to 2 bases and at J to 0 bases, leaving 5 bases not matched to a gene. The CDR3 loop spans 16 amino acids. The CDR3 bases are TGTGCCAGCAGTTACCAGAGCGGGACGAGCACAGATACGCAGTATTTT. The encoded protein is CASSYQSGTSTDTQYF.

This clonotype was observed a single time. The CDR3 spells CASSLVWDRGLRQPQHF. CDR3 nucleotide sequence: TGTGCCAGCAGCTTAGTGTGGGACAGGGGGCTTCGGCAGCCCCAGCATTTT. V is TRBV7-2 and J is TRBJ1-5, with 12 bases lining up with TRBD1. Germline V gene data show CDR1 as SGHTA and CDR2 as FQGNSA. The CDR3 extends over 17 amino acids. With V trimmed by 1 base and J by 7 bases, 8 bases remained unmatched.

The chain has TRBV12-3 or TRBV12-4 and TRBJ2-1; tentatively, D is TRBD2 (6 bases). The CDR3 runs to 17 residues. V was pared by 3 bases and J by 10 bases, with 25 bases between. The CDR3 sequence is CASSFTWVDRESYEQFF. CDR3 nucleotide sequence: TGTGCCAGCAGTTTCACTTGGGTCGATCGGGAGTCCTACGAGCAGTTCTTC.

By share, this clonotype ranks as medium-sized. The chain has TRBV27 and TRBJ2-2; D is uncertain. Trimming took 2 bases from V and 8 from J, leaving 15 bases between them. The CDR3 sequence is 15 residues long. CDR1 and CDR2 from the germline V gene are MNHEY and SMNVEV (reference sequence). The CDR3 loop reads CASSLGQPGRGELFF. CDR3 coding DNA: TGTGCCAGCAGTTTAGGGCAGCCTGGTAGGGGGGAGCTGTTTTTT.

This chain joins TRBV6-1 and TRBJ2-5; D not resolved. The V gene lost 5 bases and the J gene lost 2 bases, with 15 bases spanning the gap. The CDR3 covers 15 residues. Germline values: CDR1 MNHNS, CDR2 SASEGT. The CDR3 coding sequence is TGTGCCAGCAGTCAACTTCAGGTGGATCAAGAGACCCAGTACTTC. Translated, it gives CASSQLQVDQETQYF.

This sequence joins TRBV6-1 and TRBJ2-5; 7 bases agree with TRBD2. The J call is in doubt because the DNA end fits TRBJ2-7 better. Germline assignment: CDR1 MNHNS and CDR2 SASEGT. The CDR3 contains 15 residues. Here the CDR3 reads CASRRPGLGINEQYF. Here the CDR3 DNA reads TGTGCCAGCCGACGACCCGGACTAGGGATAAACGAGCAGTACTTC.

The chain joins TRBV27 to TRBJ2-3; 7 nucleotides agree with TRBD2. The closer fit of TRBJ2-7 to the DNA end suggests the J call may be wrong. CDR1 is MNHEY, CDR2 SMNVEV, per germline (reference sequence). The CDR3 has 18 amino acids. The CDR3 DNA reads as TGTGCCAGCAGTTTTGTGAGGAGCGCGGGCGGGAGTCAAGATACGCAGTACTTC. Encoded protein: CASSFVRSAGGSQDTQYF.

Relative to its sample, this clonotype is medium-sized. The chain uses TRBV6-1 and TRBJ2-1, with a tentative D call TRBD2 (6 bases). The CDR3 totals 13 residues. The V gene's germline CDR1 is MNHNS and CDR2 SASEGT. V was trimmed by 6 bases and J by 6 bases, leaving 12 bases between them. In DNA form, the CDR3 reads TGTGCCAGCAGGAGGGACTTCCCCAATGAGCAGTTCTTC. Protein product: CASRRDFPNEQFF.

The chain has TRBV11-3 and TRBJ2-7; D is unclear. Germline-derived CDR1 and CDR2 are SGHNT and YENEEA. Trimming took off 0 bases at V and 0 bases at J, with 9 bases between the two ends. This CDR3 is built from 15 residues. CDR3 sequence: CASSLEFGFSYEQYF. The CDR3 DNA is TGTGCCAGCAGCTTAGAATTTGGGTTCTCCTACGAGCAGTACTTC. Supplemented by reference TRBV11-3 and TRBJ2-7, the full variable domain reads EAGVVQSPRYKIIEKKQPVAFWCNPISGHNTLYWYLQNLGQGPELLIRYENEEAVDDSQLPKDRFSAERLKGVDSTLKIQPAELGDSAVYLCASSLEFGFSYEQYFGPGTRLTVT.

This chain uses TRBV5-1 with TRBJ2-1; 12 bases are a match to TRBD2. This CDR3 has 14 residues. Germline CDR1 is SGHRS and CDR2 is YFSETQ. V shed 6 bases and J 4 bases; nucleotides not matched to a gene: 2. CDR3 in amino acids: CASTTSGGYNEQFF. The CDR3 DNA follows: TGCGCCAGCACGACTAGCGGGGGTTACAATGAGCAGTTCTTC.

The table lists this clonotype with a few counts. This chain links TRBV3-1 with TRBJ2-4; 8 bases line up with TRBD2. In germline, CDR1 is LGHDT, CDR2 YNNKEL (reference sequence). V shed 7 bases, J shed 4 bases, and the junction held 6 bases outside the gene matches. The CDR3 runs to 14 residues. The CDR3 region has the DNA TGTGCCAGCACCCATACTAGCGGTAAAAACATTCAGTACTTC. This codes for CASTHTSGKNIQYF.

This clonotype ranks as medium-sized. Mismatch with germline at one junction end may stem from a read error. V and J are TRBV6-1 and TRBJ2-1, with D perhaps TRBD1 or TRBD2 (6 bases each). CDR3 length: 19 residues. Germline CDR1 reads MNHNS; CDR2 reads SASEGT. The CDR3 sequence: CASREVKGGWVGGGNEQFF. The CDR3 nucleotides read TGTGCCAGCAGGGAAGTGAAAGGGGGTTGGGTAGGGGGAGGCAATGAGCAGTTCTTC.